This is a list of T cell receptor beta chains from one sample in a study of blood T cell repertoires in COVID-19. Produced via immunoSEQ multiplex PCR; TCRdb's table is partial and in-frame only. The sample contains 250,000 to 300,000 clones, around 89% of which appear only once. The sample was peripheral blood. The receptors come from a woman in her fifties or sixties with COVID-19, enrolled during active disease. CDR3s include the opening cysteine and the closing phenylalanine or tryptophan. The D gene is left open where the match is weak. For some rows the clone size is stated as once, few or many, or as a class when expanded; others skip it.

.	TRBV6-2/TRBV6-3	TRBJ1-1	14	TRBD1	TGTGCCAGCAGTTACGGACAGGTGAACACTGAAGCTTTCTTT	CASSYGQVNTEAFF
.	TRBV19	TRBJ1-6	16	TRBD1	TGTGCCAGTAGCCCAGGGGGAGGCTCCTATAATTCACCCCTCCACTTT	CASSPGGGSYNSPLHF
.	TRBV5-4	TRBJ2-2	14	TRBD1	TGTGCCAGCAGCTGGGACAGGGGGACCGGGGAGCTGTTTTTT	CASSWDRGTGELFF
.	TRBV18	TRBJ2-7	14	TRBD2	TGTGCCAGCTCACTAACTAGCGATCGGTACGAGCAGTACTTC	CASSLTSDRYEQYF
many	TRBV3-1/TRBV3-2	TRBJ2-1	14	TRBD2	TGTGCCAGCAGCCCAACGGGGGAGCGGGGTGAGCAGTTCTTC	CASSPTGERGEQFF
.	TRBV2	TRBJ1-1	14	TRBD1	TGTGCCAGCAGTGATTCGACAGGGAGGATGAAAGCTTTCTTT	CASSDSTGRMKAFF
.	TRBV4-3	TRBJ1-4	18	TRBD1	TGCGCCAGCAGCCCCCTCCCCCCAACAGGGGCGGGAGGTGAAAAACTGTTTTTT	CASSPLPPTGAGGEKLFF
.	TRBV7-2	TRBJ1-2	15	.	TGTGCCAGCAGCTTAGGCCGTCTCAGGGTGAGCGGCTACACCTTC	CASSLGRLRVSGYTF
.	TRBV6-5	TRBJ2-1	14	.	TGTGCCAGCAGCGCCTGGGACACCTACAATGAGCAGTTCTTC	CASSAWDTYNEQFF
.	TRBV18	TRBJ1-5	13	.	TGTGCCAGCTCACCGGGGGCGGGAGAGCCCCAGCATTTT	CASSPGAGEPQHF
.	TRBV7-9	TRBJ1-5	16	.	TGTGCCAGCAGCTTAGTACCGGGGGAGGGTAATCAGCCCCAGCATTTT	CASSLVPGEGNQPQHF
.	TRBV5-4	TRBJ2-1	14	.	TGTGCCAGCAGCTCCCAGGCAACCGGCAATGAGCAGTTCTTC	CASSSQATGNEQFF
.	TRBV3-1/TRBV3-2	TRBJ2-5	15	TRBD2	TGTGCCAGCAGCCAACGGGGACTAGCGAAAGAGACCCAGTACTTC	CASSQRGLAKETQYF
.	TRBV11-2	TRBJ1-3	13	.	TGTGCCAGCAGCCCGTCCCGGGAAAACACCATATATTTT	CASSPSRENTIYF
few	TRBV5-6	TRBJ1-1	18	TRBD1	TGTGCCAGCAGCACGAACCGGGACAGAGTCGGTGGGAGCACTGAAGCTTTCTTT	CASSTNRDRVGGSTEAFF
.	TRBV5-1	TRBJ1-1	14	.	TGCGCCAGCAGCCAGCAGGGATTCCGGACTGAAGCTTTCTTT	CASSQQGFRTEAFF
.	TRBV3-1/TRBV3-2	TRBJ1-3	15	.	TGTGCCAGCAGCCCAGGTAGTTTCTCTGGAAACACCATATATTTT	CASSPGSFSGNTIYF
.	TRBV30	TRBJ2-7	14	.	TGTGCCTGGAGTGTACACGGGTACCTCTACGAGCAGTACTTC	CAWSVHGYLYEQYF
.	TRBV7-8	TRBJ2-3	16	TRBD2	TGTGCCAGCAGCTTAGAGGCTAGCGGAACCACAGATACGCAGTATTTT	CASSLEASGTTDTQYF
once	TRBV4-3	TRBJ2-5	15	TRBD2	TGCGCCAGCAGCCCGACTAGCGCCAGCCAAGAGACCCAGTACTTC	CASSPTSASQETQYF
.	TRBV7-9	TRBJ1-4	18	.	TGTGCCAGCAGCTTAGTCTTGACAGGAGACCTGGGTAATGAAAAACTGTTTTTT	CASSLVLTGDLGNEKLFF
.	TRBV14	TRBJ1-4	15	.	TGTGCCAGCAGCCCCCGTCGGGAGGGAGATGAAAAACTGTTTTTT	CASSPRREGDEKLFF
.	TRBV6-5	TRBJ1-6	14	TRBD1	TGTGCCAGCAGCCCGGACAGGGGGAGTTCACCCCTCCACTTT	CASSPDRGSSPLHF
few	TRBV4-2	TRBJ2-2	16	TRBD2	TGTGCCAGCACCCCCGGGGGGGCGGGGGACACCGGGGAGCTGTTTTTT	CASTPGGAGDTGELFF
once	TRBV7-9	TRBJ1-4	15	.	TGTGCCAGCAGCCGCGGAGATTCAACTAATGAAAAACTGTTTTTT	CASSRGDSTNEKLFF
medium-sized	TRBV5-6	TRBJ1-6	17	.	TGTGCCAGCAGCTCAGCAACCGACAGTTCGTATAATTCACCCCTCCACTTT	CASSSATDSSYNSPLHF
.	TRBV6-5	TRBJ1-2	14	.	TGTGCCAGCAAACCGAACAGGGTCCTCTATGGCTACACCTTC	CASKPNRVLYGYTF
.	TRBV27	TRBJ2-7	14	TRBD1	TGTGCCAGCAGTTTCCGGGACAGGGCATCTGAGCAGTACTTC	CASSFRDRASEQYF
.	TRBV7-9	TRBJ1-5	12	.	TGTGCCAGCAGCCTTACAGGGCTACCCCAGCATTTT	CASSLTGLPQHF
.	TRBV7-9	TRBJ2-3	15	TRBD2	TGTGCCAGCAGCCCGACCGGAGCTAGCGGAGATACGCAGTATTTT	CASSPTGASGDTQYF
.	TRBV7-2	TRBJ1-2	17	TRBD1	TGTGCCAGCAGCCCAGGGACAGGGGCCCGGGTAGGCTATGGCTACACCTTC	CASSPGTGARVGYGYTF
.	TRBV20-1	TRBJ1-2	11	.	TGCAGTGCGTCAGTTACCTATGGCTACACCTTC	CSASVTYGYTF
.	TRBV7-9	TRBJ2-5	17	TRBD2	TGTGCCAGCAGCTTAGGATCTAGCGGGGGGGCCAGAGAGACCCAGTACTTC	CASSLGSSGGARETQYF
once	TRBV7-2	TRBJ1-5	15	.	TGTGCCAGCAGCTTAAGTCAGTTGAGCAATCAGCCCCAGCATTTT	CASSLSQLSNQPQHF
.	TRBV6-2/TRBV6-3	TRBJ1-5	15	.	TGTGCCAGCAGTTACTCCGCAGGGACTCGTCAGCCCCAGCATTTT	CASSYSAGTRQPQHF
.	TRBV6-4	TRBJ1-6	13	.	TGTGCCAGCAGTGACTCGACTCTGTCACCCCTCCACTTT	CASSDSTLSPLHF
.	TRBV9	TRBJ1-3	15	.	TGTGCCAGCAGCGTTGACGGAGGCTCTGGAAACACCATATATTTT	CASSVDGGSGNTIYF
.	TRBV7-9	TRBJ1-2	12	.	TGTGCCAGCAGCTTAGATCTATTTGGCTACACCTTC	CASSLDLFGYTF
.	TRBV6-5	TRBJ2-3	11	.	TGTGCGGTCCGGGGGGCAAATACGCAGTATTTT	CAVRGANTQYF
.	TRBV5-1	TRBJ1-1	14	.	TGCGCCAGCAGCTCCCAGGCACAAGTGACTGAAGCTTTCTTT	CASSSQAQVTEAFF
.	TRBV4-1	TRBJ1-1	12	.	TGCGCCAGCAGCCACACGAGCACTGAAGCTTTCTTT	CASSHTSTEAFF